The T cell receptor (beta chain) described here comes from a study of blood T cell repertoires in COVID-19. Overall study context: COVID-19 samples collected from the United States, Italy and Spain covered acute and convalescent phases.

Germline V gene lookup returns CDR1 MDHEN and CDR2 SYDVKM. V shed 2 bases and J 6 bases; nucleotides not matched to a gene: 4. The CDR3 is 15 residues long. Assay: immunoSEQ multiplex PCR; the TCRdb copy retains only in-frame clones and omits some. Here the sample spans more than 300,000 clones, roughly 90% being singletons. Participants spanned ages roughly 18 to 90 years and resided in 20 to 30 US areas. Two negative PCRs, clearance, or symptom resolution were required of recovered Cohort 3 donors. The source material was PBMCs or T cells enriched from blood (not recorded which). The TCR originated in a woman in her twenties or thirties who had recovered from COVID-19. V is TRBV28 and J is TRBJ1-2; 12 positions agree with TRBD1. The CDR3, as DNA: TGTGCCAGCAGTTTAGGCGGGACAGGGGGCGATGGCTACACCTTC. Translating it yields CASSLGGTGGDGYTF.